Listed below are T cell receptor beta chains from one sample, sequenced in a study of graft-versus-host responses after intestinal transplantation. The repertoire was sequenced with immunoSEQ multiplex PCR; TCRdb's copy has only in-frame clones and lacks some. The sample lists 38,000 or so clones, approximately 95% occurring once. These receptors' antigens are unknown. The input for sequencing was unstimulated CD8+ T cells sorted from spleen or lymph node cells, taken before transplant. These receptors were collected from a human donor who was the organ donor for an intestinal transplant. Both conserved end residues are part of each CDR3. D genes are given only for firm matches. Size values are once, few and many counts, or a class for expanded clones, and some rows have none.

>once|TRBV10-2|TRBJ2-7|NA
CASIGGAGYEQYF
TGCGCCAGCATTGGGGGCGCGGGGTACGAGCAGTACTTC
>NA|TRBV7-9|TRBJ2-1|TRBD2
CASSLTSGGSQFF
TGTGCCAGCAGCCTGACTAGCGGGGGGTCCCAGTTCTTC
>NA|TRBV6-5|TRBJ2-5|NA
CASTVGETQYF
TGTGCCAGCACGGTTGGGGAGACCCAGTACTTC
>NA|TRBV7-6|TRBJ2-3|NA
CASSPGWGTDTQYF
TGTGCCAGCAGCCCAGGATGGGGGACAGATACGCAGTATTTT
>NA|TRBV9|TRBJ2-7|NA
CASSPQTYSYEQYF
TGTGCCAGCAGCCCTCAAACTTACTCCTACGAGCAGTACTTC
>NA|TRBV28|TRBJ1-4|NA
CASKDRRRRREKLFF
TGTGCCAGCAAGGATCGACGGCGACGTCGTGAAAAACTGTTTTTT
>NA|TRBV7-7|TRBJ2-2|TRBD2
CASSPRTSGNTGELFF
TGTGCTAGCAGCCCGAGGACTAGCGGGAACACCGGGGAGCTGTTTTTT
>NA|TRBV27|TRBJ2-3|TRBD2
CASSLWSGGAADTQYF
TGTGCCAGCAGTTTATGGAGCGGGGGGGCCGCAGATACGCAGTATTTT
>NA|TRBV5-6|TRBJ2-6|NA
CASSVLPLGGANVLTF
TGTGCCAGCAGCGTACTACCCCTGGGCGGGGCCAACGTCCTGACTTTC
>NA|TRBV6-6|TRBJ1-5|NA
CASKALSSNQPQHF
TGTGCCAGCAAGGCCCTCAGTAGCAATCAGCCCCAGCATTTT
>NA|TRBV19|TRBJ1-5|NA
CASLSLGGFSNQPQHF
TGTGCCAGTCTATCCTTAGGGGGGTTTAGCAATCAGCCCCAGCATTTT
>NA|TRBV9|TRBJ1-4|NA
CASSVGVGYGLNEKLFF
TGTGCCAGCAGCGTAGGGGTAGGGTACGGGCTCAATGAAAAACTGTTTTTT
>NA|TRBV7-9|TRBJ2-7|TRBD1
CASSGRKTGNEQYF
TGTGCCAGCAGCGGGCGAAAGACAGGGAACGAGCAGTACTTC
>NA|TRBV9|TRBJ1-2|NA
CASSVGGSLQPYGYTF
TGTGCCAGCAGCGTAGGGGGCAGTCTTCAACCCTATGGCTACACCTTC
>NA|TRBV7-9|TRBJ1-4|NA
CASSLYSGEKLFF
TGTGCCAGCAGCTTATACAGCGGTGAAAAACTGTTTTTT
>NA|TRBV29-1|TRBJ2-5|NA
CSVTTWGWGGGETQYF
TGCAGCGTCACAACCTGGGGGTGGGGAGGAGGAGAGACCCAGTACTTC
>NA|TRBV5-4|TRBJ2-5|NA
CASSLVPEETQYF
TGTGCCAGCAGCTTGGTGCCGGAGGAGACCCAGTACTTC
>NA|TRBV9|TRBJ1-6|NA
CASSVGGDHFNSPLHF
TGTGCCAGCAGCGTAGGGGGGGACCACTTCAATTCACCCCTCCACTTT
>NA|TRBV2|TRBJ1-6|TRBD1
CASSEEEGAGDSPLHF
TGTGCCAGCAGTGAAGAAGAGGGGGCTGGGGATTCACCCCTCCACTTT
>NA|TRBV6-6|TRBJ1-1|TRBD1
CASRSDRVTEAFF
TGTGCCAGCAGATCGGACAGGGTCACTGAAGCTTTCTTT
>NA|TRBV4-3|TRBJ1-2|NA
CASSPARGYGYTF
TGCGCCAGCAGCCCCGCCAGGGGCTATGGCTACACCTTC
>once|TRBV7-6|TRBJ2-5|TRBD2
CASSRGLAGEETQYF
TGTGCCAGCAGCCGGGGACTAGCGGGGGAAGAGACCCAGTACTTC
>NA|TRBV9|TRBJ2-7|TRBD1
CASSVAIQGDEQYF
TGTGCCAGCAGCGTAGCGATCCAGGGGGACGAGCAGTACTTC
>few|TRBV6-5|TRBJ2-7|TRBD2
CASSYRGELSYEQYF
TGTGCCAGCAGTTACCGGGGGGAACTCTCCTACGAGCAGTACTTC
>NA|TRBV9|TRBJ2-1|NA
CASSVEREQFF
TGTGCCAGCAGCGTAGAAAGGGAGCAGTTCTTC
>NA|TRBV29-1|TRBJ2-1|TRBD2
CSVDGVGRGSYNEQFF
TGCAGCGTTGATGGTGTGGGGCGGGGGTCCTACAATGAGCAGTTCTTC
>NA|TRBV7-8|TRBJ2-1|TRBD2
CASSPGGLDEQFF
TGTGCCAGCAGCCCGGGGGGGCTAGATGAGCAGTTCTTC
>NA|TRBV2|TRBJ2-2|TRBD2
CASTGGLNTGELFF
TGTGCCAGCACGGGGGGTCTGAACACCGGGGAGCTGTTTTTT
>NA|TRBV27|TRBJ2-6|TRBD1
CASSLQGQGPHGANVLTF
TGTGCCAGCAGTTTACAGGGACAGGGGCCGCACGGGGCCAACGTCCTGACTTTC
>NA|TRBV4-2|TRBJ2-7|NA
CASSLTTRTASSSYEQYF
TGTGCCAGCAGCTTGACGACTCGGACGGCCTCGAGCTCCTACGAGCAGTACTTC
>NA|TRBV5-6|TRBJ2-2|TRBD2
CASSLGDYLNTGELFF
TGTGCCAGCAGCTTGGGGGACTACCTGAACACCGGGGAGCTGTTTTTT